Listed here are 20 T cell receptor beta chains from one sample, sequenced in a study of identical twins. TCRdb itself ran the 5' RACE reads through MiXCR, one entry per CDR3 protein. This sample has around 1.7 million distinct CDR3 sequences, with roughly a third found just once. Sequencing used cord blood. All receptors derive from a newborn girl in good health.

This rearrangement joins TRBV6-1 to TRBJ2-7; TRBD2 agrees at 12 bases. Germline V gene data show CDR1 as MNHNS and CDR2 as SASEGT. The CDR3 spans 13 residues. Trimming removed 7 bases from V and 7 bases from J; junction bases left unmatched: 5. CDR3 sequence reads: CASKRLAGEEQYF. The CDR3 nucleotides read TGTGCCAGCAAGCGACTAGCGGGGGAAGAGCAGTACTTC.

This clonotype has a single count. The chain uses TRBV2 and TRBJ2-2, with D unresolved. Trimming removed 6 bases at V and 3 bases at J, with 8 bases between. The CDR3 extends over 13 amino acids. Germline-derived CDR1 and CDR2 are SNHLY and FYNNEI. In DNA, the CDR3 is TGTGCCAGCAGGAGGTGGGACACCGGGGAGCTGTTTTTT. It is translated as CASRRWDTGELFF.

This clonotype was picked up a small number of times. The chain couples TRBV12-3 or TRBV12-4 to TRBJ2-5, with 10 bases aligning to TRBD2. The CDR3 runs to 16 residues. Trimming cost V 0 bases and J 11 bases; bases outside gene matches: 12. The CDR3 protein is CASSLARTSGVNEQYF. CDR3 bases: TGTGCCAGCAGTTTAGCGCGGACTAGCGGCGTAAATGAGCAGTACTTC.

This chain connects TRBV9 to TRBJ2-5, with D possibly TRBD1 on 5 matching bases. The germline gives CDR1 SGDLS, CDR2 YYNGEE. V was clipped by 3 bases and J by 3 bases, with 6 bases between them. This CDR3 has 12 residues. The CDR3 bases are TGTGCCAGCAGCGGCAGGGAAGAGACCCAGTACTTC. Protein product: CASSGREETQYF.

J is TRBJ1-6 and V is TRBV4-1; maybe TRBD1 (6 bases). Germline V gene data show CDR1 as MGHRA and CDR2 as YSYEKL. The CDR3 is made up of 15 amino acids. V lost 4 bases, J lost 5 bases, and 12 bases lay in between. The CDR3 nucleotides are TGCGCCAGCAGCCTACAGGGTAGCGATAATTCACCCCTCCACTTT. Its translation: CASSLQGSDNSPLHF.

This clonotype turned up a few times. The chain employs TRBV10-3 and TRBJ2-7; 9 nucleotides agree with TRBD1. There are 14 residues in the CDR3. CDR1 and CDR2 (germline): ENHRY, SYGVKD. V dropped 3 bases and J dropped 7; count of bases not matched to a gene: 7. The CDR3 region has the DNA TGTGCCATCAGTGAAGCCGGGACAGGGAGGGAGCAGTACTTC. The encoded protein is CAISEAGTGREQYF.

The chain couples TRBV6-1 to TRBJ2-1; D unresolved. CDR3 length: 18 amino acids. The V end lost 6 bases, the J end lost 1 base, and 22 bases lay between the germline ends. From germline, CDR1 is MNHNS and CDR2 SASEGT. CDR3 amino acids: CASRSILGRGRSYNEQFF. The CDR3, as DNA: TGTGCCAGCAGGTCAATTCTCGGACGCGGCCGGTCCTACAATGAGCAGTTCTTC.

The rearrangement links TRBV29-1 to TRBJ2-4; the D gene is possibly TRBD2 (6 bases). The CDR3 covers 16 residues. Trimming took 5 bases from V and 1 from J, leaving 18 bases between them. The germline gives CDR1 SQVTM, CDR2 ANQGSEA. The CDR3 nucleotides are TGCAGCGTTACGGCGGGATGGGATTTGGCCAAAAACATTCAGTACTTC. Translation: CSVTAGWDLAKNIQYF.

The sample holds a few counts of this clonotype. This chain joins TRBV24-1 and TRBJ1-2, with D perhaps TRBD1 (5 bases). With 3 bases removed from V and 2 bases from J, the gap between germline ends came to 9 bases. The CDR3 totals 14 residues. Germline V gives CDR1 KGHDR, CDR2 SFDVKD. This chain's CDR3 is CATSDAGENYGYTF. CDR3 sequence (DNA): TGTGCCACCAGTGATGCGGGGGAAAACTATGGCTACACCTTC.

V is TRBV20-1 and J is TRBJ2-5; the D gene is possibly TRBD1 (5 bases). V dropped 4 bases and J dropped 5 bases, with 11 bases sitting between them. Germline assignment: CDR1 DFQATT and CDR2 SNEGSKA (reference sequence). This CDR3 is 12 amino acids long. The CDR3 here is CSAKAGLETQYF. The DNA of the CDR3 is TGCAGTGCTAAGGCAGGGTTGGAGACCCAGTACTTC.

This clonotype was counted a few times. The genes are TRBV27 and TRBJ1-2; TRBD1 matches at 8 bases. The germline V gene has CDR1 MNHEY and CDR2 SMNVEV (reference sequence). The V segment lost 0 bases and the J segment 3 bases; nucleotides outside the gene matches: 12. CDR3 length: 18 amino acids. CDR3 in DNA: TGTGCCAGCAGTTTATCGGGGACAGGCGTCTCCTCCTACTATGGCTACACCTTC. Translating gives CASSLSGTGVSSYYGYTF.

As to this clonotype: This could be a read error, since a much larger clone is one nucleotide away. The chain has TRBV9 and TRBJ2-7, with a tentative D call TRBD2 (5 bases). In germline, CDR1 is SGDLS, CDR2 YYNGEE. The CDR3 extends over 14 amino acids. CDR3 bases: TGTGCCGGCAGCGTGGGTAGCGCCTCCTACGAGCAGTACTTC. Translation: CAGSVGSASYEQYF.

This clonotype appeared many times. V is TRBV4-2 and J is TRBJ2-3; D is perhaps TRBD1 (5 bases). The CDR3 has 13 amino acids. Germline lookup yields CDR1 LGHNA and CDR2 YNFKEQ. V lost 0 bases and J lost 5, with 6 bases in between. For the CDR3, the DNA is TGTGCCAGCAGCCAAGATCAGGGAGATACGCAGTATTTT. Encoded protein: CASSQDQGDTQYF.

This clonotype has just a few counts. The chain couples TRBV20-1 to TRBJ1-5, with 7 bases aligning to TRBD1. This CDR3 is built from 14 residues. The J segment lost 3 bases and the V segment lost 3 bases, leaving 5 bases of the junction unmatched. In germline, CDR1 is DFQATT, CDR2 SNEGSKA (reference sequence). CDR3 sequence (DNA): TGCAGTGCTAGGACAGGGTCACTCAATCAGCCCCAGCATTTT. Residues: CSARTGSLNQPQHF.

V gene TRBV28 combines with J gene TRBJ2-7, with 13 bases identical to TRBD2. V was pared by 8 bases and J by 7 bases, with 17 bases of the junction left unmatched. The CDR3 sequence is 17 residues long. Per germline, CDR1 MDHEN and CDR2 SYDVKM. CDR3 residues: CASRIGLAGVVYNEQYF. The CDR3, as DNA: TGTGCCAGCCGGATTGGACTAGCGGGAGTTGTCTACAATGAGCAGTACTTC.

This clonotype appeared a few times. This chain uses TRBV24-1 with TRBJ2-7; D is unclear. Germline lookup yields CDR1 KGHDR and CDR2 SFDVKD. V dropped 0 bases and J dropped 7 bases, with 9 bases sitting between them. The CDR3 contains 13 residues. CDR3 loop: CATSDLYGNEQYF. CDR3 DNA sequence: TGTGCCACCAGTGATTTGTATGGCAATGAGCAGTACTTC.

This chain links TRBV20-1 with TRBJ2-7; 9 nucleotides align to TRBD1. The V gene's germline CDR1 is DFQATT and CDR2 SNEGSKA (reference sequence). Trimming at V came to 2 bases and at J to 2 bases, leaving 10 bases not matched to a gene. CDR3 length: 16 residues. The CDR3 DNA is TGCAGTGCTAGACATTACAGGGGGCATGGACCCTACGAGCAGTACTTC. This gives the protein CSARHYRGHGPYEQYF.

The V and J genes are TRBV28 and TRBJ1-2, with 9 bases that match TRBD1. Germline CDR1 is MDHEN and CDR2 is SYDVKM. The CDR3 length is 15 residues. V lost 7 bases and J lost 2; bases outside the gene matches: 8. The CDR3 DNA sequence: TGTGCCAGCACTCCGGGGACAGGGCCCAACTATGGCTACACCTTC. Amino acids: CASTPGTGPNYGYTF.

The sample holds a few counts of this clonotype. This chain connects TRBV7-9 to TRBJ2-7; possible D gene TRBD2, 6 bases. V shed 2 bases and J shed 6 bases, with 11 bases lying between them. CDR1 is SEHNR and CDR2 is FQNEAQ in the germline V gene (reference sequence). The CDR3 contains 13 residues. CDR3 bases: TGTGCCAGCAGCTTAAGAACGGAGGGCGAGCAGTACTTC. Encoded protein: CASSLRTEGEQYF.

The rearrangement links TRBV5-1 to TRBJ2-7, with D perhaps matching TRBD1 or TRBD2 (5 bases each). This CDR3 is built from 15 residues. Germline CDR1 is SGHRS and CDR2 is YFSETQ. Trimming removed 3 bases at V and 7 bases at J, with 20 bases between. The CDR3 sequence is CASSWGTHSYNEQYF. The CDR3 nucleotides read TGCGCCAGCAGCTGGGGGACGCACTCCTACAATGAGCAGTACTTC.